This T cell receptor beta chain was obtained from a study of blood T cell repertoires in COVID-19 (dated by TCRdb to about 2020). For the wider study: Samples covering the acute and convalescent phases of COVID-19 were provided by collaborators in the United States, Italy and Spain. The samples were drawn from the first 160 participants of the ongoing ImmuneRACE study and from 1,254 subjects provided by 6 global collaborators. The repertoires were made available in a free public database intended to serve as a resource for research on the immune response to SARS-CoV-2. The material from the prospective study consisted of cDNA or gDNA derived from T cells, B-cell-depleted T cells, or PBMCs. HLA class I and class II types, where available, came from metadata supplied by the sample provider rather than from assay-based typing. The dataset comprised deeply sampled blood TCRbeta repertoires from subjects exposed to, actively infected with, or recovered from COVID-19. A de-identified subject ID, COVID-19 status, age in years and sex were almost always included in the sample metadata. Overall results and qualifications from the work: The amount of clinical and demographic metadata varied by source and participant and was provided uncurated.

TCRbeta CDR3 regions were amplified from genomic DNA using the immunoSEQ Assay, a bias-controlled multiplex PCR. The study's own analysis went as follows. The number of nucleated cells in each sample was estimated from the amplification of reference gene primers within the assay. To quantify the absolute abundance of each unique TCRbeta CDR3 rearrangement, sequence reads were collapsed and filtered. For each sample, productive Simpson clonality was calculated as the square root of Simpson's diversity index across productive rearrangements. This is the immuneACCESS table as TCRdb keeps it, with only in-frame sequences that have V and J called. A part of the clones is gone; compared with another copy, unresolved V genes explain less than half, and the rest is unexplained. V, J and clone size are taken as reported in that table, and D and trimming were inferred from the DNA itself. The sample has about 51,000 clones on record, 80% to 90% of them singletons. The ten largest clones capture 1% to 1.5% of the sample.

Collaborating institutions collected whole blood in K2EDTA tubes following their own protocols. For TCRbeta analysis, collaborator samples were shipped as frozen whole blood, as isolated PBMCs, or as DNA extracted from either sample type. Concerning this clone itself: The specificity of this receptor is unknown. The input lacks base qualities; no much larger clone sits a single base away.

V loses 3 bases, J loses 3 bases, and the germline ends lie 14 bases apart. The CDR3 holds 15 amino acids from the cysteine to the phenylalanine. Left in the record is the CDR3 DNA by itself, 45 bases read in frame from the first base. The germline V gene (reference sequence) specifies LGHDT as CDR1 and YNNKEL as CDR2. Input material: peripheral blood. The clonotype was recovered from a man aged 60 to 69 with acute or convalescent COVID-19. Recombination connected TRBV3-1 (or the pseudogene TRBV3-2) to TRBJ1-1, with no D gene named confidently. The nucleotides are TGTGCCAGCAGCCACTCCCGACTTGCCTACACTGAAGCTTTCTTT. This gives the protein CASSHSRLAYTEAFF.